This T cell receptor (beta chain) was profiled in a study of T cells in Graves' hyperthyroidism and ophthalmopathy. The study, taken as a whole, reports: Ophthalmopathy was separated from stable hyperthyroidism by a 13 V-J model. Ophthalmopathy onset followed model prediction by a median about 6.9 months.

The study enrolled patients aged 18 to 65 with newly diagnosed hyperthyroidism of under 2 months' duration. Worth noting for this clonotype: Its antigen is not known.

Germline V gene sequence: CDR1 MGHRA, CDR2 YSYEKL. The CDR3 runs 18 residues. Trimming shortened V by 1 base and J by 10 bases, and 23 bases separated the two germline ends. There were TCR beta CDR3 regions amplified from RNA transcripts. HTBI primers were the set used in a first-round RT-PCR of the TCR CDR3. TCRdb processed the multiplex PCR reads anew with MiXCR; each CDR3 protein has one entry. Among about 710,000 distinct CDR3 sequences listed, approximately 16% were seen once. Sequencing was performed on blood. This chain uses TRBV4-1 with TRBJ1-6; weak D call: TRBD1 (6 bases). This clonotype was obtained from a man younger than 35 with Graves' hyperthyroidism. Here the CDR3 DNA reads TGCGCCAGCAGCCAAGCAGAAGGGGGTGGTGACCTTCGGTCACCCCTCCACTTT. This encodes CASSQAEGGGDLRSPLHF.